The 14 T cell receptor beta chains reported below all come from one sample, sequenced in a study. TCRdb itself ran the RT-PCR reads through MiXCR, one entry per CDR3 protein. The sample carries around 700,000 distinct CDR3 sequences, more than 13% recorded once. Sequenced sample: memory CD4+ T cells from blood. Every receptor here comes from a female donor in good health, serving as a healthy control.

This clonotype was counted between two and nine times. Germline and junction disagree at one end, which may indicate a read error. V gene TRBV7-7 combines with J gene TRBJ2-1, with 7 bases that match TRBD2. CDR1 and CDR2 (germline): SSHAT, FNYEAQ (reference sequence). CDR3 size: 14 residues. The CDR3, as DNA: TGTGCTAGCAGCCGTGGCGGGGGTACGAATGAGCAGTTCTTC. Encoded protein: CASSRGGGTNEQFF.

This clonotype has a handful of counts. The gene calls are TRBV6-1 and TRBJ2-1; D is unresolved. The CDR3 has 12 amino acids. Trimming cost V 3 bases and J 6 bases, with 6 bases left between them. The V gene's germline CDR1 is MNHNS and CDR2 SASEGT. CDR3 residues: CASSDWVNEQFF. The DNA of the CDR3 is TGTGCCAGCAGTGATTGGGTCAATGAGCAGTTCTTC.

This clonotype was seen a few times. The genes are TRBV5-1 and TRBJ1-2, with 8 bases aligning to TRBD1. The length of the CDR3 is 16 residues. Germline V gene data show CDR1 as SGHRS and CDR2 as YFSETQ. V lost 0 bases to trimming and J lost 4 bases; unmatched junction nucleotides: 8. The CDR3 nucleotides read TGCGCCAGCAGCTTGGATGGGCAGGGGGCTTTCTATGGCTACACCTTC. As protein: CASSLDGQGAFYGYTF.

This clonotype has only a few counts. The chain recombines TRBV5-1 with TRBJ1-5; D remains ambiguous. The CDR3 sequence is 13 residues long. V was clipped by 0 bases and J by 7 bases, with 8 bases between them. Germline V lookup: CDR1 SGHRS, CDR2 YFSETQ. The DNA for the CDR3 is TGCGCCAGCAGCTTGGATACGGGACAGCCCCAGCATTTT. Amino acid sequence: CASSLDTGQPQHF.

A few counts support this clonotype. This sequence joins TRBV5-1 and TRBJ1-4; D uncertain. CDR3 length equals 13 residues. The germline V gene encodes CDR1 SGHRS and CDR2 YFSETQ. Trimming took 4 bases from V and 7 from J, leaving 11 bases between them. Here the CDR3 DNA reads TGCGCCAGCAGCCCGGAGGTTGCTGAAAAACTGTTTTTT. This translates into CASSPEVAEKLFF.

The gene calls are TRBV28 and TRBJ1-4; D gene uncertain. The V end was cut by 4 bases, the J end by 10 bases, with 22 bases between. The germline gives CDR1 MDHEN, CDR2 SYDVKM. This CDR3 region has 16 residues. CDR3 DNA: TGTGCCAGCAGTTCCCCCGGTGTGGGGAGAGGAGGAAAACTGTTTTTT. As protein: CASSSPGVGRGGKLFF.

This clonotype has at least ten counts. This chain joins TRBV6-6 and TRBJ1-6; D may be TRBD1 (5 bases). V was shortened by 6 bases and J by 10 bases, with 13 bases between the two germline ends. The germline CDR1 and CDR2 sequences are MNHNY and SVGAGI (reference sequence). The CDR3 totals 13 residues. The DNA of the CDR3 is TGTGCCAGCAGCCAAGGGGTAAGATCACCCCTCCACTTT. Protein: CASSQGVRSPLHF.

This chain uses TRBV7-2 with TRBJ1-3, with a tentative D call TRBD1 (5 bases). V was shortened by 5 bases and J by 2 bases, with 16 bases between the two germline ends. CDR3 length equals 16 residues. Looked up from germline, CDR1 is SGHTA and CDR2 is FQGNSA. The CDR3 sequence is CASSHGTSVTGNTIYF. The CDR3 DNA is TGTGCCAGCAGCCATGGGACGTCGGTAACTGGAAACACCATATATTTT.

This clonotype was seen a few times. V and J are TRBV6-6 and TRBJ1-2; tentative D call: TRBD1 (5 bases). The CDR3 is 13 amino acids. The germline V gene has CDR1 MNHNY and CDR2 SVGAGI (reference sequence). Trimming took 5 bases from V and 2 from J, leaving 9 bases between them. CDR3 nucleotide sequence: TGTGCCAGCAGTAAACAGGAAAACTATGGCTACACCTTC. As protein: CASSKQENYGYTF.

This clonotype was detected ten times or more. An end of the junction differs from the germline gene, which may be a read error. CDR3 residues: CASSFGAGDSDEQFF. The CDR3 DNA reads as TGTGCTAGCAGCTTCGGTGCGGGAGACTCTGATGAGCAGTTCTTC. The V and J genes are TRBV7-7 and TRBJ2-1, with 7 bases fitting TRBD2. The length of the CDR3 is 15 residues. CDR1 is SSHAT and CDR2 is FNYEAQ in the germline V gene (reference sequence).

This clonotype was recorded many times. The chain recombines TRBV12-3 or TRBV12-4 with TRBJ1-1; D ambiguous. The CDR3 runs 12 residues. Trimming took 3 bases from V and 1 from J, leaving 3 bases between them. CDR3 nucleotides: TGTGCCAGCAGTTTTGCGAACACTGAAGCTTTCTTT. Protein sequence: CASSFANTEAFF.

This chain joins TRBV6-2 or TRBV6-3 and TRBJ1-5, with D unresolved. Germline V gene lookup returns CDR1 MNHEY and CDR2 SVGEGT. V dropped 5 bases and J dropped 4 bases, with 18 bases sitting between them. The CDR3 totals 16 residues. CDR3 residues: CASSHGIQSLNQPQHF. The CDR3 DNA is TGTGCCAGCAGTCACGGGATTCAGAGCTTAAATCAGCCCCAGCATTTT.

This clonotype has at least ten counts. V and J are TRBV7-3 and TRBJ2-5, with TRBD2 matching over 11 bases. The germline gives CDR1 SGHTA, CDR2 FQGTGA. The V and J ends lost 2 bases and 3 bases, in that order; junction bases with no gene match: 5. The length of the CDR3 is 16 residues. The CDR3 DNA is TGTGCCAGCAGCTTACGGGGGACTAGCGGAAAAGAGACCCAGTACTTC. Its protein product is CASSLRGTSGKETQYF. Together with reference TRBV7-3 and TRBJ2-5, the CDR3 gives the full variable domain: GAGVSQTPSNKVTEKGKYVELRCDPISGHTALYWYRQSLGQGPEFLIYFQGTGAADDSGLPNDRFFAVRPEGSVSTLKIQRTERGDSAVYLCASSLRGTSGKETQYFGPGTRLLVL.

This chain links TRBV3-1 with TRBJ2-1; no reliable D call. CDR1 is LGHDT and CDR2 is YNNKEL in the germline V gene (reference sequence). The CDR3 length is 16 residues. The V and J ends lost 5 bases and 2 bases respectively, with 16 bases between them. For the CDR3, the DNA is TGTGCCAGCAGCGAAGGGTTAGGGCGGCCCTACAATGAGCAGTTCTTC. It translates to CASSEGLGRPYNEQFF.